This paragraph covers one TCR beta chain sequence. Its target is not known. The stimulus was an HIV-1 Gag 15-mer peptide pool, 0.85 to 1 ug/peptide/mL. Memory cells lacking CD40L and CD69 with high CD45RO were sorted. The data originate from a study of persistence of HIV-infected CD4 T cells. The immunoSEQ assay was version 4, run in survey mode. Here immunoSEQ multiplex PCR was the method, and the copy in TCRdb shows in-frame clones only, minus some. The data contain around 42,000 clones, approximately 80% of them seen just once; the ten biggest clones take up about 14%. Trimming cost V 5 bases and J 5 bases; bases outside gene matches: 8. The CDR3 covers 14 residues. Germline values: CDR1 SQVTM, CDR2 ANQGSEA.

This specimen consisted of CD4+ T cells sorted from PBMCs after approximately 19-hour stimulation, obtained from a patient who received antiretroviral therapy. The chain is built from TRBV29-1 and TRBJ2-1; TRBD1 aligns across 8 bases. This TCR was recovered from an adult man with HIV who was CMV-seropositive. CDR3 residues: CSVIRWTGNNEQFF. DNA for the CDR3: TGCAGCGTTATACGATGGACAGGGAACAATGAGCAGTTCTTC.